What follows describes a single T cell receptor (beta chain). These data originate in a study of CD8 T cells in ankylosing spondylitis. MiXCR, run by TCRdb on the 5' RACE reads, gives a single entry per CDR3 protein. Of around 100,000 distinct CDR3 sequences listed, about 25% were seen once; the top ten hold about 12%. Trimming pared 2 bases from V and 6 bases from J, leaving 14 bases between. The length of the CDR3 is 15 residues. Germline V CDR1 and CDR2: MGHRA, YSYEKL. Sample: synovial fluid, either unsorted or a sorted T cell fraction (not recorded which). This rearrangement joins TRBV4-1 to TRBJ2-4; D may be TRBD1 (6 bases). This receptor was identified in a male donor with ankylosing spondylitis. Here the CDR3 DNA reads TGCGCCAGCAGCCAAAGCTCAGGGGCCCGAAACATTCAGTACTTC. This encodes CASSQSSGARNIQYF.